These T cell receptor beta chains were read from a single sample in a study of T cell repertoires in cytomegalovirus infection. Antigens for these TCRs are unknown. One entry per CDR3 protein, called by TCRdb with MiXCR from the reads. The profile shows 650,000 to 900,000 distinct CDR3 sequences, around a third of them singletons. The material was cultured CD8+ T cells from PBMCs, obtained from culture after CMV antigen stimulation. The source of these receptors is a human donor in good health (CMV status not recorded). Some clones in this sample may be carry-over from other donors' samples. Both conserved end residues are part of each CDR3. The D gene is left open where the match is weak. Clone size is given for some rows only: seen once, a few or many times, or a class if the clone is expanded.

v_call	cdr3_length	j_call	d_call	clone_size	cdr3_nt	cdr3_aa
TRBV27	16	TRBJ1-3	NA	once	TGTGCCAGCAGTTTAAGGGGGGCTCTTTCAAGAAACACCATATATTTT	CASSLRGALSRNTIYF
TRBV19	13	TRBJ2-1	NA	NA	TGTGCCACCAGGGTTGGCGCCCGGAATGAGCAGTTCTTC	CATRVGARNEQFF
TRBV27	13	TRBJ1-5	NA	NA	TGTGCCAGCAGGCCCCCGGGCAATCAGCCCCAGCATTTT	CASRPPGNQPQHF
TRBV5-1	14	TRBJ2-3	TRBD1	NA	TGCGCCAGCAGCGAGGGACAGGGGAAAGATACGCAGTATTTT	CASSEGQGKDTQYF
TRBV4-1	16	TRBJ1-4	TRBD1	NA	TGTGCCAGCAGCCAAGAGACGGGGACAGGGGGGGAAAAACTGTTTTTT	CASSQETGTGGEKLFF
TRBV12-3/TRBV12-4	15	TRBJ1-1	NA	NA	TGTGCCAGCAGTTTGAATACAGGGAAACTCACTGAAGCTTTCTTT	CASSLNTGKLTEAFF
TRBV5-1	15	TRBJ2-2	NA	NA	TGCGCCAGCAGCTCGCGACAGGAGAGCACCGGGGAGCTGTTTTTT	CASSSRQESTGELFF
TRBV19	15	TRBJ2-2	TRBD1	few	TGTGCCAGTAGTTGGCAGGGGGCGAGTACCGGGGAGCTGTTTTTT	CASSWQGASTGELFF
TRBV7-3	13	TRBJ2-3	NA	few	TGTGCCAGCAGCCCCCCTAACATGGATACGCAGTATTTT	CASSPPNMDTQYF
TRBV9	19	TRBJ2-1	TRBD2	NA	TGTGCCAGCAGCCCAAGGGGGCGGGGGGGCCTAGTCTCCTACAATGAGCAGTTCTTC	CASSPRGRGGLVSYNEQFF
TRBV6-2/TRBV6-3	16	TRBJ2-1	NA	NA	TGTGCCAGCAGTTACTCGATGGCAGAAGCCTACAATGAGCAGTTCTTC	CASSYSMAEAYNEQFF
TRBV10-3	13	TRBJ2-3	NA	NA	TGTGCCACTCTGACACCGGACATGGATACGCAGTATTTT	CATLTPDMDTQYF
TRBV10-2	12	TRBJ2-7	TRBD2	NA	TGCGCCGCTTCGGGGGGGCTCGGCGAGCAGTACTTC	CAASGGLGEQYF
TRBV20-1	13	TRBJ2-1	NA	once	TGCAGTGCCCCTGTTTATATCGACAATGAGCAGTTCTTC	CSAPVYIDNEQFF
TRBV27	15	TRBJ1-2	NA	NA	TGTGCCAGCAGTTTATCGAGGTACCTCATTGGTGGCTACACCTTC	CASSLSRYLIGGYTF
TRBV27	16	TRBJ1-6	NA	NA	TGTGCCAGCAGTTTGGGGACTCATTTTTATAATTCACCCCTCCACTTT	CASSLGTHFYNSPLHF
TRBV6-1	15	TRBJ2-2	NA	many	TGTGCCAGCACCCCGGATCAGGGCGGGCGCGGGGAGCTGTTTTTT	CASTPDQGGRGELFF
TRBV4-1	13	TRBJ2-1	NA	NA	TGCGCCAGCAGCCAAACTAGCTTAGATGAGCAGTTCTTC	CASSQTSLDEQFF
TRBV27	16	TRBJ2-7	TRBD1	NA	TGTGCCAGCAGTCGCCAAGGGACAGAGTTTCCTTACGAGCAGTACTTC	CASSRQGTEFPYEQYF
TRBV27	13	TRBJ1-2	TRBD1	few	TGTGCCAGCAGTCTGACAGGGCTACATGGCTACACCTTC	CASSLTGLHGYTF
TRBV12-5	14	TRBJ2-5	NA	NA	TGTGCTAGTGGTTTTGAAGGGTACCAAGAGACCCAGTACTTC	CASGFEGYQETQYF
TRBV7-2	13	TRBJ1-4	NA	many	TGTGCCAGCAGCTTAGTCCCCCTCCGGGAACTGTTTTTT	CASSLVPLRELFF
TRBV24-1	18	TRBJ2-5	TRBD2	NA	TGTGCCACCAGTGACACGTCGACTAGCGGGGGGCCAGGGGAGACCCAGTACTTC	CATSDTSTSGGPGETQYF
TRBV2	15	TRBJ2-5	NA	NA	TGTGCCAGCTGGGGCGACGGGGGGCGGGGAGAGACCCAGTACTTC	CASWGDGGRGETQYF
TRBV23-1	20	TRBJ1-4	TRBD1	NA	TGCGCCAGCAGTCAATCGGGCGGACAGGGGGCTTATCACACTAATGAAAAACTGTTTTTT	CASSQSGGQGAYHTNEKLFF
TRBV6-6	14	TRBJ1-2	NA	few	TGTGCCAGCAGTACCTCAGGGTCGAACTATGGCTACACCTTC	CASSTSGSNYGYTF
TRBV10-3	17	TRBJ2-2	TRBD2	NA	TGTGCCATCAGTACGGCGGGGGATCTGGGGGACACCGGGGAGCTGTTTTTT	CAISTAGDLGDTGELFF
TRBV6-5	17	TRBJ2-5	TRBD2	few	TGTGCCAGCAGTTACTCGCAGCTAGCGGGGCGACAAGAGACCCAGTACTTC	CASSYSQLAGRQETQYF
TRBV2	15	TRBJ2-7	NA	NA	TGTGCCAGCAGTGGGGTTGCGTCCAGCTCCTACGAGCAGTACTTC	CASSGVASSSYEQYF
TRBV11-3	17	TRBJ2-2	TRBD1	few	TGTGCCAGCAGCTTAGATGGGGACAGGGCGGACACCGGGGAGCTGTTTTTT	CASSLDGDRADTGELFF
TRBV7-9	14	TRBJ1-1	NA	few	TGTGCCAGCAGCCTCCGGGACCGCTACACTGAAGCTTTCTTT	CASSLRDRYTEAFF
TRBV3-1	16	TRBJ2-5	NA	NA	TGTGCCAGCAGCCACACAGGTTGGAGAGCTCAAGAGACCCAGTACTTC	CASSHTGWRAQETQYF
TRBV27	17	TRBJ2-2	TRBD1	NA	TGTGCCAGCAGTTTCATCGGTGGACAGGGGAGCACCGGGGAGCTGTTTTTT	CASSFIGGQGSTGELFF
TRBV10-3	14	TRBJ1-4	NA	NA	TGTGCCATCAGTGAGCACCCGACAGATGAAAAACTGTTTTTT	CAISEHPTDEKLFF
TRBV7-6	18	TRBJ1-2	NA	few	TGTGCCAGCAGCAGGGAAAGGTATAGAAGCCGCGCTAACTATGGCTACACCTTC	CASSRERYRSRANYGYTF
TRBV6-6	15	TRBJ1-5	NA	NA	TGTGCCAGCACCAGGACTCCGGGTAGCAATCAGCCCCAGCATTTT	CASTRTPGSNQPQHF
TRBV5-6	12	TRBJ2-7	NA	NA	TGTGCCAGCAGCGATCATCGGGCGGAGCAGTACTTC	CASSDHRAEQYF
TRBV5-1	17	TRBJ2-5	TRBD2	NA	TGCGCCAGCAGCTTCCTGACTAGCGGGGAAATCCAAGAGACCCAGTACTTC	CASSFLTSGEIQETQYF